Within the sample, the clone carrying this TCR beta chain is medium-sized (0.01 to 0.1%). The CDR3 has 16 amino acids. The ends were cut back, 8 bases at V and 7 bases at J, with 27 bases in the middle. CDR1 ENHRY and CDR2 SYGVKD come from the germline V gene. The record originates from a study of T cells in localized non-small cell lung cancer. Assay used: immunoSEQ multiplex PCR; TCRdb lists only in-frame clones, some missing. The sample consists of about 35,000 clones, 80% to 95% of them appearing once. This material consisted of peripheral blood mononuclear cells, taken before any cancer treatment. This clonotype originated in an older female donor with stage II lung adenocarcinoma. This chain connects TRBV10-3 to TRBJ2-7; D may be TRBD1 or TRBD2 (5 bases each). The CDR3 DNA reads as TGTGCCATCTCGGCCCGTGACGGGGCTTCGGATGAGGAGCAGTACTTC. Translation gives CAISARDGASDEEQYF.